The clone carrying this T cell receptor beta chain was seen a handful of times. Its specificity is unknown. This entry comes from a study of vaccination and CD4 T cells after COVID-19. The wider study: Blood was drawn a median around 70 days post second dose, range 14 to 241.

Researchers used the Oncomine TCR Beta short-read assay to sequence DNA from cultured CD4+ T cells. Genomic DNA was isolated from cultured CD4+ T cells. One entry per CDR3 protein results from TCRdb running MiXCR on the PCR reads. Among some 10,000 distinct CDR3 sequences listed, 30% to 35% were seen once. As to treatment: roughly 10-day PBMC culture with coronavirus spike peptide pools or control peptides (ViraFEST assay). These CD4+ T cells came from an unexposed donor, sampled before the COVID-19 pandemic (2011-2018). Per-well cultures of around 2 million PBMCs received roughly 9.8 IU/ml IL-2 and 7.5 to 10 ug/ml peptide pools. Overall study results and limits: Only post-vaccination samples contained a median approximately 90% of the reactive clones in convalescent patients.

The V segment lost 4 bases and the J segment 5 bases; nucleotides outside the gene matches: 6. CDR1 is MNHEY, CDR2 SVGEGT, per germline. The CDR3 length is 16 residues. The sequence derives from a human donor in good health. The sequenced material came from CD4+ T cells from blood, cultured in vitro. This chain joins TRBV6-2 or TRBV6-3 and TRBJ2-5, with 14 bases fitting TRBD2. The CDR3 DNA follows: TGTGCCAGCAGTTGGTTGGGACTAGCGGGAGCGGAGACCCAGTACTTC. This sequence encodes CASSWLGLAGAETQYF.